This T cell receptor (beta chain) was documented in a study of beta chain features in type 1 diabetes. Study results and caveats: The naive, central memory and Treg TCRB repertoires of patients appeared to be more similar to one another than those of healthy donors. The study found moderately but significantly shorter TCRB CDR3s in all four CD4+ subsets of Type 1 diabetes patients.

Germline V gene data show CDR1 as SGHNT and CDR2 as YENEEA. V was trimmed by 5 bases and J by 0 bases, leaving 9 bases between them. The CDR3 is made up of 14 amino acids. Comment on this clone: As yet, its antigen is unknown.

Investigators reverse transcribed all isolated RNA, so they sequenced expressed TCRB transcripts. Assay: immunoSEQ multiplex PCR; the TCRdb copy retains only in-frame clones and omits some. The table records over 100,000 clones, 30% to 40% of them present only once. Every single donor gave one heparinised blood draw, and these averaged roughly 120 mL. The authors obtained over 98% purity in all sorted populations. The receptor was derived from a woman under 30 in good health. The sample consisted of stem cell memory CD4+ T cells from blood. The chain carries TRBV11-3 and TRBJ2-3; TRBD2 might be the D (6 bases). The CDR3 DNA sequence: TGTGCCAGCAGCCCGGGGACTAGCACAGATACGCAGTATTTT. It translates to CASSPGTSTDTQYF. Together with reference TRBV11-3 and TRBJ2-3, the CDR3 gives the full variable domain: EAGVVQSPRYKIIEKKQPVAFWCNPISGHNTLYWYLQNLGQGPELLIRYENEEAVDDSQLPKDRFSAERLKGVDSTLKIQPAELGDSAVYLCASSPGTSTDTQYFGPGTRLTVL.